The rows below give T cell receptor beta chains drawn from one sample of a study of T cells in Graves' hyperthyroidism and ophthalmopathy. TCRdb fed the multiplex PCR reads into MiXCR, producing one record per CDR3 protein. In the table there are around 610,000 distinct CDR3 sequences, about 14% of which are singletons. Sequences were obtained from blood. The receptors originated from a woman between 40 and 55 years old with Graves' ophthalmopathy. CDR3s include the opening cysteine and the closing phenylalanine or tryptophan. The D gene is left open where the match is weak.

cdr3_aa: CASDDSWGGETQYF
d_call: -
v_call: TRBV28
j_call: TRBJ2-5

cdr3_aa: CASSSQGERAGGETQYF
d_call: TRBD2
v_call: TRBV28
j_call: TRBJ2-5

cdr3_aa: CASERDSVKETQYF
d_call: -
v_call: TRBV2
j_call: TRBJ2-5

cdr3_aa: CASSLGGFTSGTETQYF
d_call: TRBD2
v_call: TRBV7-6
j_call: TRBJ2-5

cdr3_aa: CASSQGGQPSYGYTF
d_call: -
v_call: TRBV14
j_call: TRBJ1-2

cdr3_aa: CSLRGEETQYF
d_call: -
v_call: TRBV20-1
j_call: TRBJ2-5

cdr3_aa: CDSSFGYEQYF
d_call: -
v_call: TRBV5-1
j_call: TRBJ2-7

cdr3_aa: CAISDRPYTEAFF
d_call: -
v_call: TRBV10-3
j_call: TRBJ1-1

cdr3_aa: CASSLVGENTGELFF
d_call: -
v_call: TRBV5-1
j_call: TRBJ2-2

cdr3_aa: CSAPPQGGTEAFF
d_call: -
v_call: TRBV20-1
j_call: TRBJ1-1

cdr3_aa: CSVAFLAGNTGELFF
d_call: TRBD2
v_call: TRBV29-1
j_call: TRBJ2-2

cdr3_aa: CASRKSDRGREPQHF
d_call: TRBD1
v_call: TRBV5-1
j_call: TRBJ1-5

cdr3_aa: CATSETGSAGWLNTGELFF
d_call: -
v_call: TRBV24-1
j_call: TRBJ2-2

cdr3_aa: CASSQDPHEQYF
d_call: -
v_call: TRBV3-1
j_call: TRBJ2-7

cdr3_aa: CASRNEGLRKETQYF
d_call: -
v_call: TRBV7-2
j_call: TRBJ2-5

cdr3_aa: CASSSGTATSGANVLTF
d_call: TRBD1
v_call: TRBV7-6
j_call: TRBJ2-6

cdr3_aa: CASSLRFRDTEAFF
d_call: -
v_call: TRBV27
j_call: TRBJ1-1

cdr3_aa: CASRNSGQRQETQYF
d_call: -
v_call: TRBV28
j_call: TRBJ2-5

cdr3_aa: CASSLRGISSPLHF
d_call: -
v_call: TRBV3-1
j_call: TRBJ1-6

cdr3_aa: CASSPGQERTQYF
d_call: TRBD1
v_call: TRBV11-2
j_call: TRBJ2-4

cdr3_aa: CASSTRTSGRSYEQYF
d_call: TRBD2
v_call: TRBV28
j_call: TRBJ2-7

cdr3_aa: CASSPRLGEGEQYF
d_call: TRBD2
v_call: TRBV2
j_call: TRBJ2-7

cdr3_aa: CASLPPAGAGYEQYF
d_call: TRBD2
v_call: TRBV28
j_call: TRBJ2-7

cdr3_aa: CASSVGFIGLASLTNTGELFF
d_call: TRBD2
v_call: TRBV9
j_call: TRBJ2-2

cdr3_aa: CASSGGPYAIYEQYF
d_call: -
v_call: TRBV2
j_call: TRBJ2-7

cdr3_aa: CTSAEAYEQYF
d_call: -
v_call: TRBV2
j_call: TRBJ2-7

cdr3_aa: CASSQAGGDGNTIYF
d_call: TRBD1
v_call: TRBV9
j_call: TRBJ1-3

cdr3_aa: CASSPRPNQPQHF
d_call: -
v_call: TRBV5-1
j_call: TRBJ1-5

cdr3_aa: CASNPQGRETQYF
d_call: -
v_call: TRBV2
j_call: TRBJ2-5

cdr3_aa: CASSEWDRPYGYTF
d_call: TRBD1
v_call: TRBV2
j_call: TRBJ1-2

cdr3_aa: CASSESMGEAVEF
d_call: -
v_call: TRBV10-2
j_call: TRBJ2-7

cdr3_aa: CSAGKDSSYNEQFF
d_call: -
v_call: TRBV20-1
j_call: TRBJ2-1

cdr3_aa: CASSRTRSNQPQHF
d_call: -
v_call: TRBV19
j_call: TRBJ1-5

cdr3_aa: CASSVLGAGQETQYF
d_call: -
v_call: TRBV9
j_call: TRBJ2-5

cdr3_aa: CASSPMDKTYEQYF
d_call: -
v_call: TRBV28
j_call: TRBJ2-7

cdr3_aa: CASRPSDAYEQYF
d_call: -
v_call: TRBV28
j_call: TRBJ2-7

cdr3_aa: CASSKDYLNTGELFF
d_call: -
v_call: TRBV28
j_call: TRBJ2-2

cdr3_aa: CASSGLGFRYGYTF
d_call: -
v_call: TRBV7-9
j_call: TRBJ1-2

cdr3_aa: CASNPGLQYGYTF
d_call: -
v_call: TRBV12-3/TRBV12-4
j_call: TRBJ1-2

cdr3_aa: CASLNGRSSNYGYTF
d_call: -
v_call: TRBV12-3/TRBV12-4
j_call: TRBJ1-2

cdr3_aa: CASGTLNQPQHF
d_call: -
v_call: TRBV6-1
j_call: TRBJ1-5

cdr3_aa: CASRNEVETQYF
d_call: -
v_call: TRBV6-1
j_call: TRBJ2-5

cdr3_aa: CASSPRTSGSLGRFF
d_call: TRBD2
v_call: TRBV12-3/TRBV12-4
j_call: TRBJ2-1

cdr3_aa: CASSLSGGSYEQYF
d_call: TRBD2
v_call: TRBV7-2
j_call: TRBJ2-7

cdr3_aa: CSARDRSGRAVYEQYF
d_call: TRBD2
v_call: TRBV20-1
j_call: TRBJ2-7

cdr3_aa: CASILAARANYGYTF
d_call: -
v_call: TRBV28
j_call: TRBJ1-2

cdr3_aa: CASSLFPGPEAFF
d_call: -
v_call: TRBV5-6
j_call: TRBJ1-1

cdr3_aa: CALAGGGYGYTF
d_call: -
v_call: TRBV30
j_call: TRBJ1-2

cdr3_aa: CSAREAGTPEAFF
d_call: -
v_call: TRBV20-1
j_call: TRBJ1-1

cdr3_aa: CASIPGRETEAFF
d_call: -
v_call: TRBV6-5
j_call: TRBJ1-1

cdr3_aa: CASSQVGPQNTGELFF
d_call: -
v_call: TRBV14
j_call: TRBJ2-2

cdr3_aa: CASSYPGNTEAFF
d_call: -
v_call: TRBV12-3/TRBV12-4
j_call: TRBJ1-1